This note documents a single TCR beta chain sequence. Per the original data handling: Amplification from reference gene primers served as the basis for estimated nucleated cell counts. Clones were sequenced by immunoSEQ multiplex PCR, and TCRdb holds only the in-frame ones, with some missing. The V and J calls and clone size were taken over from that table, and D and trimming were inferred from the DNA. The data show 150,000 to 200,000 clones, with roughly nine tenths seen just once and approximately 11% held by the top ten. The data were taken from a study of blood T cell repertoires in COVID-19. Overall study context: The analysed material was cDNA or gDNA that came from T cells, B-cell-depleted T cells, or PBMCs.

The trim removed 0 bases at V and 0 bases at J, leaving 13 bases unmatched. The germline V gene has CDR1 WNHNN and CDR2 SYGVQD (reference sequence). The CDR3 spans 20 residues. The receptor's source is a woman in her fifties or sixties with COVID-19, enrolled during active disease. The sample consisted of peripheral blood. The chain recombines TRBV10-1 with TRBJ2-1; TRBD2 matches at 8 bases. CDR3 in amino acids: CASSESGASGPGSSYNEQFF. The CDR3 DNA sequence: TGCGCCAGCAGTGAGTCAGGGGCTAGCGGGCCGGGGAGCTCCTACAATGAGCAGTTCTTC.